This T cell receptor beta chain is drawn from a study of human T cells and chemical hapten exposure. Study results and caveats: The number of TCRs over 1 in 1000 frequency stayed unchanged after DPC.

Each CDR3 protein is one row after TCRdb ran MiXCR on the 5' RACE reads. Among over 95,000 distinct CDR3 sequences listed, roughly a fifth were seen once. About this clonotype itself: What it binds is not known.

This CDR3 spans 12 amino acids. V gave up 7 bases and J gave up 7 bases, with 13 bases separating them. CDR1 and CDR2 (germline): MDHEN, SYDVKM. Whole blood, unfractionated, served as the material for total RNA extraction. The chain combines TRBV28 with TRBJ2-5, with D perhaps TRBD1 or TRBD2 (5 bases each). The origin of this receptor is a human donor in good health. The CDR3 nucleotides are TGTGCCAGCAATCGGGGCGTTCGGACCCAGTACTTC. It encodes CASNRGVRTQYF.